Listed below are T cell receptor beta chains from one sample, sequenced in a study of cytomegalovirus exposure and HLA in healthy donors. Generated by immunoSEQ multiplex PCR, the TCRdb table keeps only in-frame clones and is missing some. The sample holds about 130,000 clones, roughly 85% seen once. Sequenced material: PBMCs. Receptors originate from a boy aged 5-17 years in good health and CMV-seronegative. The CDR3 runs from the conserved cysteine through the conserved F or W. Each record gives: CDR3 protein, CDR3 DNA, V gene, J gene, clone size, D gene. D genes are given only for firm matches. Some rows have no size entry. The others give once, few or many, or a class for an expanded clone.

CASSPLRDRSDSGELFF	TGTGCCAGTAGTCCCCTGCGGGACAGGAGTGACTCCGGGGAGCTGTTTTTT	TRBV19	TRBJ2-2	once	TRBD1
CASSLRRGTEAFF	TGTGCCAGCAGCCTCAGGAGAGGGACTGAAGCTTTCTTT	TRBV13	TRBJ1-1	.	.
CASSHYKDRTYEQYF	TGTGCCAGCAGTCATTACAAGGACAGAACCTACGAGCAGTACTTC	TRBV27	TRBJ2-7	few	.
CASSSRDRVGDEQYF	TGTGCCAGCAGCTCTCGCGACAGGGTTGGCGACGAGCAGTACTTC	TRBV11-1	TRBJ2-7	once	TRBD1
CASSPRGYEQYF	TGTGCCAGCAGTCCACGGGGCTACGAGCAGTACTTC	TRBV6-6	TRBJ2-7	.	.
CASSLQGKSYNEQFF	TGTGCCAGCAGCCTTCAGGGGAAATCCTACAATGAGCAGTTCTTC	TRBV5-4	TRBJ2-1	.	.
CASSQQTAYEQYF	TGCGCCAGCAGCCAGCAGACAGCCTACGAGCAGTACTTC	TRBV4-1	TRBJ2-7	.	.
CASSMDRGYGQETQYF	TGTGCCAGTAGTATGGACAGGGGCTATGGCCAAGAGACCCAGTACTTC	TRBV19	TRBJ2-5	.	TRBD1
CASSPRDRGVYEQYF	TGCGCCAGCAGCCCCCGGGACAGGGGAGTCTACGAGCAGTACTTC	TRBV5-1	TRBJ2-7	.	TRBD1
CASKSGSFYEQYF	TGTGCCAGCAAAAGCGGGAGCTTCTACGAGCAGTACTTC	TRBV6-6	TRBJ2-7	.	TRBD2
CASSLGQGNEQYF	TGTGCCAGCAGCTTGGGACAGGGCAACGAGCAGTACTTC	TRBV5-8	TRBJ2-7	.	TRBD1
CASSALAGVKDTGELFF	TGTGCCAGCAGCGCTTTAGCGGGAGTAAAGGACACCGGGGAGCTGTTTTTT	TRBV11-3	TRBJ2-2	once	TRBD2
CAWGSGTGDYGYTF	TGTGCCTGGGGCTCCGGGACAGGGGACTATGGCTACACCTTC	TRBV30	TRBJ1-2	.	TRBD1
CASSSVAGSYNEQFF	TGTGCCAGCAGCTCCGTGGCGGGCTCATACAATGAGCAGTTCTTC	TRBV5-4	TRBJ2-1	.	.
CASNVSPSNQPQHF	TGTGCCAGTAACGTCAGTCCAAGCAATCAGCCCCAGCATTTT	TRBV19	TRBJ1-5	.	.
CASSFLPGGGPEKLFF	TGTGCCAGCAGTTTCCTTCCAGGGGGCGGGCCGGAAAAACTGTTTTTT	TRBV27	TRBJ1-4	.	TRBD1
CASSQEGLLPEAFF	TGCGCCAGCAGCCAAGAGGGACTCCTCCCTGAAGCTTTCTTT	TRBV4-1	TRBJ1-1	.	.
CASSPTGACYNEQFF	TGCGCCAGCAGCCCGACAGGGGCCTGCTACAATGAGCAGTTCTTC	TRBV23-1	TRBJ2-1	few	TRBD1
CAWSVGGYEKLFF	TGTGCCTGGAGTGTGGGGGGGTACGAAAAACTGTTTTTT	TRBV30	TRBJ1-4	.	.
CASSRFGTGGVSYEQYF	TGCGCCAGCAGCCGATTTGGGACAGGGGGGGTCTCCTACGAGCAGTACTTC	TRBV4-1	TRBJ2-7	.	TRBD1
CASSVEGLSYVEQFF	TGTGCCAGCAGCGTAGAGGGACTGAGTTATGTTGAGCAGTTCTTC	TRBV9	TRBJ2-1	.	.
CASSRDRNNEQFF	TGCGCCAGCAGCCGGGACAGAAACAATGAGCAGTTCTTC	TRBV5-1	TRBJ2-1	once	TRBD1
CASSTGITYEQYF	TGTGCCAGCTCGACAGGCATTACCTACGAGCAGTACTTC	TRBV30	TRBJ2-7	.	.
CASSDSGYTF	TGTGCCAGCAGTGACAGTGGCTACACCTTC	TRBV25-1	TRBJ1-2	once	.
CSSSFPPGLADPYNEQFF	TGTTCCAGCAGCTTTCCTCCGGGACTAGCGGATCCTTACAATGAGCAGTTCTTC	TRBV7-9	TRBJ2-1	.	TRBD2
CASSLGGDAIYGYTF	TGTGCCAGCAGCTTAGGGGGAGACGCAATCTATGGCTACACCTTC	TRBV7-2	TRBJ1-2	.	.
CATSPRQGGSGRELFF	TGTGCCACCAGCCCACGACAGGGGGGTAGCGGGAGGGAGCTGTTTTTT	TRBV15	TRBJ2-2	once	.
CSGGLIYEQFF	TGCAGTGGGGGACTAATCTATGAGCAGTTCTTC	TRBV20-1	TRBJ2-1	.	TRBD2
CASSPPGGRETQYF	TGTGCCAGCAGCCCTCCGGGCGGGAGAGAGACCCAGTACTTC	TRBV27	TRBJ2-5	.	TRBD2
CASNSPDRAGEKLFF	TGTGCCAGCAACTCCCCGGACAGGGCGGGTGAAAAACTGTTTTTT	TRBV7-9	TRBJ1-4	once	TRBD1
CASSLELSSYNEQFF	TGCGCCAGCAGCTTGGAGCTTAGCTCCTACAATGAGCAGTTCTTC	TRBV5-1	TRBJ2-1	.	.
CACNTGEDSPLHF	TGTGCCTGTAATACAGGGGAGGATTCACCCCTCCACTTT	TRBV30	TRBJ1-6	.	TRBD1
CASSEGEGYTF	TGTGCCAGTTCGGAGGGAGAAGGCTACACCTTC	TRBV19	TRBJ1-2	.	.
CASSQDTGNTGELFF	TGCGCCAGCAGCCAAGATACAGGGAACACCGGGGAGCTGTTTTTT	TRBV4-3	TRBJ2-2	.	.
CSVSGSGTSGTTIYEQYF	TGCAGCGTTTCTGGCTCGGGGACTAGCGGGACAACGATCTACGAGCAGTACTTC	TRBV29-1	TRBJ2-7	.	TRBD2